The 29 T cell receptor beta chains presented below share a single source sample, sequenced in a study of shared clonotypes between healthy human individuals. The method was immunoSEQ multiplex PCR; TCRdb's version includes in-frame clones alone and lacks a portion of them. The sample has about 800,000 clones; around 96% are singletons. Only CD45RO-negative cells positively selected for CCR7 counted as naive CD8 cells, so terminally differentiated effector memory CD45RA+ cells were excluded. The material sequenced was naive CD8+ T cells sorted from blood. These receptors were taken from a man aged 30-40 years in good health.

The chain recombines TRBV9 with TRBJ2-1; 10 positions match TRBD2. Germline CDR1 reads SGDLS; CDR2 reads YYNGEE. V lost 0 bases to trimming and J lost 4 bases; unmatched junction nucleotides: 7. The CDR3 totals 17 residues. CDR3 sequence (DNA): TGTGCCAGCAGCGTAGTAGATAGCGGGAGGCTGTACAATGAGCAGTTCTTC. Translation: CASSVVDSGRLYNEQFF.

The genes are TRBV7-9 and TRBJ1-2; D gene uncertain. Trimming cost V 2 bases and J 1 base, with 5 bases left between them. There are 13 residues in the CDR3. CDR1 SEHNR and CDR2 FQNEAQ come from the germline V gene (reference sequence). The CDR3 reads CASSLNSNYGYTF. Here the CDR3 DNA reads TGTGCCAGCAGCTTAAACAGTAACTATGGCTACACCTTC.

V gene TRBV5-6 combines with J gene TRBJ2-1, with D perhaps assigned TRBD1 or TRBD2 (5 bases each). CDR3 length equals 15 residues. Germline loops: CDR1 SGHDT, CDR2 YYEEEE. Trimming cost V 0 bases and J 9 bases, with 16 bases left between them. The CDR3, as DNA: TGTGCCAGCAGCTTGGTTGCGGGCAGGGCAGCTGAGCAGTTCTTC. Encoded protein: CASSLVAGRAAEQFF.

V usage is TRBV9 and J usage is TRBJ1-2; D not certain. With 0 bases removed from V and 0 bases from J, the gap between germline ends came to 12 bases. In germline, CDR1 is SGDLS, CDR2 YYNGEE. The CDR3 is made up of 16 amino acids. The CDR3 spells CASSVEVRTANYGYTF. In DNA form, the CDR3 reads TGTGCCAGCAGCGTAGAGGTTCGAACAGCTAACTATGGCTACACCTTC.

The chain couples TRBV27 to TRBJ2-1, with 7 positions matching TRBD1. The CDR3 is 17 amino acids. The ends lost 3 bases at V and 3 bases at J; junction bases unmatched: 11. Germline assignment: CDR1 MNHEY and CDR2 SMNVEV (reference sequence). The CDR3 sequence is CASSFGNDRVYYNEQFF. The CDR3 DNA reads TGTGCCAGCAGTTTCGGGAACGACAGGGTCTACTACAATGAGCAGTTCTTC.

The CDR3 bases are TGTGCCAGCAGCTTGGGGACCAAGGGATTAGAGACCCAGTACTTC. This encodes CASSLGTKGLETQYF. This chain joins TRBV11-2 and TRBJ2-5; either TRBD1 or TRBD2 may supply D (5 bases each). V was cut by 3 bases and J by 4 bases, with 15 bases left in between. The germline gives CDR1 SGHAT, CDR2 FQNNGV. This CDR3 contains 15 residues.

The chain employs TRBV10-2 and TRBJ2-2; D is possibly TRBD1 (6 bases). V was trimmed by 6 bases and J by 4 bases, leaving 12 bases between them. The length of the CDR3 is 14 residues. Germline CDR1 and CDR2: WSHSY and SAAADI. CDR3 protein: CASSTDRSTGELFF. The CDR3 nucleotides read TGCGCCAGCAGCACCGACAGGAGCACCGGGGAGCTGTTTTTT.

The J gene is TRBJ2-7, the V gene TRBV6-6; no firm D call. This CDR3 is built from 15 residues. V lost 0 bases and J lost 1, with 10 bases in between. In germline, CDR1 is MNHNY, CDR2 SVGAGI (reference sequence). DNA for the CDR3: TGTGCCAGCAGTTACTCTTCCCCGTTATCCTACGAGCAGTACTTC. Protein: CASSYSSPLSYEQYF.

The rearrangement uses TRBV12-1 and TRBJ1-2. TRBV12-1 is flagged as a pseudogene. This CDR3 spans 17 amino acids. The CDR3 DNA reads as TGTGCCAGCAGCCTCTGGACGGACGAAAGGGTTTCGGGTGGCTACACCTTC. Residues: CASSLWTDERVSGGYTF.

J is TRBJ1-1 and V is TRBV7-9, with unresolved D. Trimming cost V 6 bases and J 4 bases, with 12 bases left between them. Germline V lookup: CDR1 SEHNR, CDR2 FQNEAQ (reference sequence). This CDR3 comprises 13 residues. The chain's CDR3 is CASSETGSTEAFF. The CDR3 region has the DNA TGTGCCAGCAGTGAGACGGGGAGCACTGAAGCTTTCTTT. The variable domain in full, with the rest retrieved from reference TRBV7-9 and TRBJ1-1, is DTGVSQNPRHKITKRGQNVTFRCDPISEHNRLYWYRQTLGQGPEFLTYFQNEAQLEKSRLLSDRFSAERPKGSFSTLEIQRTEQGDSAMYLCASSETGSTEAFFGQGTRLTVV.

The gene calls are TRBV6-5 and TRBJ2-7, with unresolved D. The CDR3 is 12 amino acids. Germline loops: CDR1 MNHEY, CDR2 SVGAGI. Trimming cost V 4 bases and J 7 bases, with 11 bases left between them. The CDR3 nucleotides are TGTGCCAGCAGTTCCATCGACACGGAGCAGTACTTC. Translated: CASSSIDTEQYF.

The chain carries TRBV4-3 and TRBJ1-1, with D unresolved. Germline lookup yields CDR1 LGHNA and CDR2 YSLEER. The ends were cut back, 0 bases at V and 8 bases at J, with 10 bases in the middle. The CDR3 contains 13 residues. The CDR3 nucleotides read TGCGCCAGCAGCCAAGACCGGGCGGGGGAAGCTTTCTTT. Its protein product is CASSQDRAGEAFF.

The CDR3: CASRSGQGYNEQFF. CDR3 in DNA: TGTGCCAGCAGGAGCGGACAGGGCTACAATGAGCAGTTCTTC. The chain carries TRBV6-5 and TRBJ2-1; 8 bases agree with TRBD1. Germline CDR1 reads MNHEY; CDR2 reads SVGAGI. After removal of 6 bases from V and 3 bases from J, the junction contained 4 bases not matched to a gene. CDR3 size: 14 residues.

CDR3 bases: TGTGCCAGCAGTTACACGCTAGGGGGCCGCGATGGCTACACCTTC. The encoded protein is CASSYTLGGRDGYTF. This chain joins TRBV28 and TRBJ1-2, with 7 bases fitting TRBD1. The germline V gene has CDR1 MDHEN and CDR2 SYDVKM. The J segment lost 6 bases and the V segment lost 4 bases, leaving 11 bases of the junction unmatched. This CDR3 is built from 15 residues.

To note about this clone: Other DNA sequences in this sample translate to the same CDR3. This chain links TRBV5-1 with TRBJ2-7; D is undetermined. Germline assignment: CDR1 SGHRS and CDR2 YFSETQ. There are 14 residues in the CDR3. V was trimmed by 0 bases and J by 4 bases, leaving 11 bases between them. The DNA for the CDR3 is TGCGCCAGCAGCTTGGACACCCCCAGTTACGAGCAGTACTTC. Protein sequence: CASSLDTPSYEQYF.

The V gene is TRBV29-1, the J gene TRBJ2-1; 10 bases match TRBD1. This CDR3 has 17 residues. Germline V gene lookup returns CDR1 SQVTM and CDR2 ANQGSEA. V gave up 3 bases and J gave up 7 bases; unmatched junction bases: 15. The CDR3 spells CSVEGAPGTGVLNEQFF. As DNA, the CDR3 is TGCAGCGTTGAGGGAGCACCCGGGACAGGGGTTCTGAATGAGCAGTTCTTC.

The V and J genes are TRBV19 and TRBJ2-1; 9 bases line up with TRBD2. The CDR3 extends over 16 amino acids. The germline V gene has CDR1 LNHDA and CDR2 SQIVND (reference sequence). V lost 4 bases to trimming and J lost 6 bases; unmatched junction nucleotides: 10. The CDR3 sequence is CASSTIRGRAINEQFF. Written as DNA, the CDR3 is TGTGCCAGTAGTACCATTCGCGGGAGGGCCATCAATGAGCAGTTCTTC.

This clone has only one observation. The chain recombines TRBV28 with TRBJ2-5; 7 nucleotides agree with TRBD1. There are 15 residues in the CDR3. The V and J ends lost 10 bases and 1 base, in that order; junction bases with no gene match: 12. Germline V gives CDR1 MDHEN, CDR2 SYDVKM. CDR3 nucleotide sequence: TGTGCCACCGAGGGGGTAGACAGGGCCCAAGAGACCCAGTACTTC. Its protein is CATEGVDRAQETQYF.

The chain uses TRBV6-4 and TRBJ1-1; 7 bases align to TRBD1. J lost 7 bases, V lost 2 bases, and 10 bases had no gene match. Germline V gene lookup returns CDR1 MRHNA and CDR2 SNTAGT. There are 15 residues in the CDR3. The CDR3 here is CASSDGAGGVDEAFF. The CDR3 nucleotides read TGTGCCAGCAGTGACGGGGCAGGGGGAGTGGATGAAGCTTTCTTT.

The chain carries TRBV6-6 and TRBJ2-6; 7 bases are a match to TRBD1. This CDR3 region has 16 residues. V lost 5 bases, J lost 2 bases, and 6 bases stayed unmatched. Germline V gene data show CDR1 as MNHNY and CDR2 as SVGAGI (reference sequence). CDR3 loop: CASSITGETGANVLTF. The CDR3 DNA is TGTGCCAGCAGTATCACAGGGGAGACTGGGGCCAACGTCCTGACTTTC.

The chain joins TRBV4-1 to TRBJ2-1; D is undetermined. Trimming removed 2 bases at V and 0 bases at J, with 11 bases between. From germline, CDR1 is MGHRA and CDR2 YSYEKL. This CDR3 has 16 amino acids. The CDR3 DNA is TGCGCCAGCAGCCAATTCGACCCGAGCTCCTACAATGAGCAGTTCTTC. This sequence encodes CASSQFDPSSYNEQFF.

The chain uses TRBV19 and TRBJ1-1; D ambiguous. The CDR3 has 16 residues. Germline CDR1 is LNHDA and CDR2 is SQIVND (reference sequence). The V and J ends lost 7 bases and 0 bases respectively, with 18 bases between them. In DNA, the CDR3 is TGTGCCAGTATCTCCAAGGCGTATGCCATGAACACTGAAGCTTTCTTT. Residues: CASISKAYAMNTEAFF.

The chain is built from TRBV5-1 and TRBJ2-1, with a possible D match to TRBD2 (6 bases). The V end lost 4 bases, the J end lost 7 bases, and 21 bases lay between the germline ends. This CDR3 spans 16 amino acids. Germline CDR1 SGHRS, CDR2 YFSETQ. This chain's CDR3 is CASSPLASEKGNEQFF. CDR3 coding DNA: TGCGCCAGCAGCCCTCTCGCTAGCGAGAAGGGGAATGAGCAGTTCTTC. Combining the CDR3 with reference TRBV5-1 and TRBJ2-1 gives the whole variable domain KAGVTQTPRYLIKTRGQQVTLSCSPISGHRSVSWYQQTPGQGLQFLFEYFSETQRNKGNFPGRFSGRQFSNSRSEMNVSTLELGDSALYLCASSPLASEKGNEQFFGPGTRLTVL.

The gene calls are TRBV6-1 and TRBJ2-5; no firm D call. The CDR3 contains 16 residues. The V gene's germline CDR1 is MNHNS and CDR2 SASEGT. V lost 0 bases, J lost 0 bases, and 11 bases lay in between. CDR3 sequence reads: CASSEAPGTYQETQYF. CDR3 bases: TGTGCCAGCAGTGAAGCTCCCGGCACGTACCAAGAGACCCAGTACTTC.

The V gene is TRBV15, the J gene TRBJ2-7, with D perhaps given as TRBD1 or TRBD2 (5 bases each). The CDR3 is 15 residues long. The V gene's germline CDR1 is LNHNV and CDR2 YYDKDF (reference sequence). Trimming pared 3 bases from V and 6 bases from J, leaving 18 bases between. The CDR3 bases are TGTGCCACCAGCAGGGCCCTTTGGGACGTACGCGAGCAGTACTTC. Its translation is CATSRALWDVREQYF.

About this clone: Other DNA sequences in this sample translate to the same CDR3. The gene calls are TRBV9 and TRBJ2-3; D possibly corresponds to TRBD1 (6 bases). The V end was cut by 0 bases, the J end by 3 bases, with 11 bases between. The germline V gene encodes CDR1 SGDLS and CDR2 YYNGEE. This CDR3 has 15 residues. The CDR3 is CASSVAGRGTDTQYF. CDR3 sequence (DNA): TGTGCCAGCAGCGTAGCGGGCAGGGGAACAGATACGCAGTATTTT.

With respect to this clone: The same CDR3 can be traced to other DNA sequences in this sample. The gene calls are TRBV2 and TRBJ2-7; D is undetermined. Germline CDR1 is SNHLY and CDR2 is FYNNEI. Between the trimmed V and J ends, which lost 4 bases and 7 bases, there was a span of 5 bases. This CDR3 has 10 residues. The CDR3 here is CASSGSEQYF. CDR3 nucleotide sequence: TGTGCCAGCAGTGGGAGTGAGCAGTACTTC.

This clone was detected only once. V is TRBV14 and J is TRBJ2-1, with a tentative D call TRBD2 (6 bases). Germline V gives CDR1 SGHDN, CDR2 FVKESK. The V and J ends lost 4 bases and 12 bases respectively, with 28 bases between them. The CDR3 contains 17 residues. The CDR3 nucleotides are TGTGCCAGCAGCCTAAGACGGGACGGGAGTGTCCGTATAGGGCAGTTCTTC. Translation gives CASSLRRDGSVRIGQFF.

This chain connects TRBV7-2 to TRBJ2-7, with TRBD2 matching over 10 bases. Germline loops: CDR1 SGHTA, CDR2 FQGNSA. V was pared by 6 bases and J by 4 bases, with 6 bases of the junction left unmatched. The CDR3 length is 14 residues. The CDR3 DNA reads as TGTGCCAGCAGTCTCCTAGCGGGAGAATACGAGCAGTACTTC. It codes for CASSLLAGEYEQYF.